The clone carrying this TCR beta chain was observed once. The record originates from a study of blood T cell repertoires in COVID-19. Recruitment covered about two dozen US areas and drew participants whose ages spanned about 18 to 90 years. Authors' data handling: Researchers report that nucleated cell counts were estimated from reference gene primer amplification. This table comes from immunoSEQ multiplex PCR, and its TCRdb copy is limited to in-frame clones, with some not included. Clone size and the V and J calls come from that table; the DNA yielded D and trimming. The data show about 170,000 clones, about 90% seen once. The trim removed 6 bases at V and 5 bases at J, leaving 9 bases unmatched. The CDR3 totals 15 residues. Germline loops: CDR1 MDHEN, CDR2 SYDVKM.

This rearrangement joins TRBV28 to TRBJ2-2; 7 bases line up with TRBD2. The sequencing input was PBMCs or T cells enriched from blood (not recorded which). The origin of this receptor is a woman aged 50 to 60 who had recovered from COVID-19. The CDR3 region is CASRLGGSGTGELFF. The CDR3 DNA reads TGTGCCAGCAGGCTGGGCGGGAGCGGGACCGGGGAGCTGTTTTTT.